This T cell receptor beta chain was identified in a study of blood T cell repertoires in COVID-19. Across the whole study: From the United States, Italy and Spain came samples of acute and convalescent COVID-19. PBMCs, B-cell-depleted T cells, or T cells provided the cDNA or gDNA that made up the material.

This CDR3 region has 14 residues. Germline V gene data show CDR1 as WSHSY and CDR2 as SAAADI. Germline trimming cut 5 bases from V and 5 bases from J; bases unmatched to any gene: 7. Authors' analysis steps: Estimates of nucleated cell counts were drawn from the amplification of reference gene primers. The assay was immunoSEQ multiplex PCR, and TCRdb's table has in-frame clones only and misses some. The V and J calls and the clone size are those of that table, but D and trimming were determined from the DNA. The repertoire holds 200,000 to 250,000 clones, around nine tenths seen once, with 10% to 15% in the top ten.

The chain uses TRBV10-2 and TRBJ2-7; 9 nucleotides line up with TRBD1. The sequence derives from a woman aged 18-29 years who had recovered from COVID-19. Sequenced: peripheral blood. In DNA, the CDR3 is TGCGCCAGCAGTTTGGACAGGGGTTTGAACGAGCAGTACTTC. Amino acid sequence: CASSLDRGLNEQYF.